One and the same sample provided the 16 T cell receptor beta chains below, sequenced in a study of CD8+ T cells in alopecia areata. RNA extraction and reverse transcription yielded cDNA as sequencing template. Generated by immunoSEQ multiplex PCR, the TCRdb table keeps only in-frame clones and is missing some. The data contain around 290,000 clones, over 45% of them singletons. The treatment here: oral pan-JAK inhibitor, 5-10 mg twice daily. The sample was CD4+ T cells sorted from blood, taken at week 24, from a patient treated with tofacitinib. These receptors all come from a human donor with alopecia areata.

The chain is built from TRBV9 and TRBJ2-2; D gene uncertain. The CDR3 length is 12 residues. Trimming removed 4 bases at V and 6 bases at J, with 7 bases between. Germline CDR1 is SGDLS and CDR2 is YYNGEE. For the CDR3, the DNA is TGTGCCAGCAGCAGAGTAGCCGGGGAGCTGTTTTTT. This gives the protein CASSRVAGELFF.

The chain joins TRBV5-1 to TRBJ2-7, with no clear D. V dropped 0 bases and J dropped 2 bases, with 9 bases sitting between them. The CDR3 consists of 14 residues. CDR1 is SGHRS and CDR2 is YFSETQ in the germline V gene. The CDR3 here is CASSLEATPYEQYF. In DNA, the CDR3 is TGCGCCAGCAGCTTGGAGGCCACCCCCTACGAGCAGTACTTC. Using reference TRBV5-1 and TRBJ2-7 for the parts outside the CDR3, the full variable domain is KAGVTQTPRYLIKTRGQQVTLSCSPISGHRSVSWYQQTPGQGLQFLFEYFSETQRNKGNFPGRFSGRQFSNSRSEMNVSTLELGDSALYLCASSLEATPYEQYFGPGTRLTVT.

This clone was counted between two and nine times. CDR3 amino acids: CASSVGMLWTDTQYF. The CDR3 nucleotides read TGTGCCAGCAGCGTAGGGATGCTATGGACAGATACGCAGTATTTT. V usage is TRBV9 and J usage is TRBJ2-3; D unresolved. The V gene lost 0 bases and the J gene lost 3 bases, with 11 bases spanning the gap. CDR3 length: 15 amino acids. Looked up from germline, CDR1 is SGDLS and CDR2 is YYNGEE.

The V gene is TRBV12-5, the J gene TRBJ1-1; D not resolved. There are 12 residues in the CDR3. Between the trimmed V and J ends, which lost 7 bases and 3 bases, there was a span of 9 bases. CDR1 LGHNT and CDR2 FRNRAP come from the germline V gene. As DNA, the CDR3 is TGTGCTAGTGCCTCCGGCGACACTGAAGCTTTCTTT. Protein: CASASGDTEAFF.

The chain uses TRBV5-6 and TRBJ1-4; TRBD1 agrees at 7 bases. This CDR3 is 14 amino acids long. V shed 4 bases and J 8 bases; nucleotides not matched to a gene: 8. Germline assignment: CDR1 SGHDT and CDR2 YYEEEE. The CDR3 spells CASSRQGLNEKLFF. The CDR3 DNA is TGTGCCAGCAGCCGACAGGGTCTTAACGAAAAACTGTTTTTT.

The J gene is TRBJ2-5, the V gene TRBV28; D is uncertain. The CDR3 totals 10 residues. Germline lookup yields CDR1 MDHEN and CDR2 SYDVKM. Trimming pared 2 bases from V and 13 bases from J, leaving 8 bases between. Written as DNA, the CDR3 is TGTGCCAGCAGTTTAGTACAGACGTACTTC. It translates to CASSLVQTYF. Full variable domain (missing parts from reference TRBV28 and TRBJ2-5): DVKVTQSSRYLVKRTGEKVFLECVQDMDHENMFWYRQDPGLGLRLIYFSYDVKMKEKGDIPEGYSVSREKKERFSLILESASTNQTSMYLCASSLVQTYFGPGTRLLVL.

The CDR3 here is CASSPRVGYEQYF. In nucleotides, the CDR3 is TGTGCCAGCAGCCCACGTGTAGGCTACGAGCAGTACTTC. This chain uses TRBV5-4 with TRBJ2-7, with D uncertain. In germline, CDR1 is SGHNT, CDR2 YYREEE (reference sequence). Trimming left V 4 bases short and J 3 bases short, with 11 bases between. The CDR3 spans 13 residues.

This clone has only a few counts. The rearrangement links TRBV2 to TRBJ2-7, with TRBD2 matching 8 bases. The CDR3 runs 14 residues. V shed 5 bases and J 6 bases; nucleotides not matched to a gene: 9. Looked up from germline, CDR1 is SNHLY and CDR2 is FYNNEI. The CDR3, as DNA: TGTGCCAGCAGTTCACCCGGGACTAGTACCGAGCAGTACTTC. This translates into CASSSPGTSTEQYF.

The chain employs TRBV28 and TRBJ2-5; the D gene is possibly TRBD2 (7 bases). Germline assignment: CDR1 MDHEN and CDR2 SYDVKM. V lost 3 bases and J lost 1, with 9 bases in between. CDR3 length equals 14 residues. CDR3 nucleotides: TGTGCCAGCAGTTTCGGGGGGCCCCAAGAGACCCAGTACTTC. Translating it yields CASSFGGPQETQYF.

The rearrangement uses TRBV12-2 and TRBJ1-1. TRBV12-2 is noted as a pseudogene. The CDR3 spans 15 residues. The CDR3 here is CASRRFRGPRTEAFF. The CDR3 nucleotides are TGTGCAAGTCGCCGTTTTCGAGGCCCCAGGACTGAAGCTTTCTTT.

J is TRBJ2-6 and V is TRBV7-2; D remains ambiguous. Between the trimmed V and J ends, which lost 5 bases and 0 bases, there was a span of 11 bases. From germline, CDR1 is SGHTA and CDR2 FQGNSA. This CDR3 spans 16 amino acids. CDR3: CASSPRSASGANVLTF. DNA of the CDR3: TGTGCCAGCAGCCCCCGTTCGGCCTCTGGGGCCAACGTCCTGACTTTC.

This clone showed up just a few times. The rearrangement uses TRBV29-1 and TRBJ1-3; weak D call: TRBD1 (5 bases). V was shortened by 1 base and J by 4 bases, with 8 bases between the two germline ends. The CDR3 runs to 13 residues. From germline, CDR1 is SQVTM and CDR2 ANQGSEA. The CDR3 spells CSVEGGTGNTIYF. CDR3 DNA sequence: TGCAGCGTTGAAGGGGGCACGGGAAACACCATATATTTT.

The gene calls are TRBV10-3 and TRBJ1-2; TRBD1 agrees at 7 bases. V gave up 7 bases and J gave up 6 bases; unmatched junction bases: 8. The CDR3 has 13 amino acids. The germline CDR1 and CDR2 sequences are ENHRY and SYGVKD. The CDR3 sequence: CAITVTGTHGYTF. CDR3 coding DNA: TGTGCCATCACCGTGACAGGGACGCATGGCTACACCTTC.

This clone was observed a single time. The chain combines TRBV5-1 with TRBJ2-5; D unresolved. This CDR3 has 14 amino acids. Germline values: CDR1 SGHRS, CDR2 YFSETQ. The ends were cut back, 1 base at V and 0 bases at J, with 7 bases in the middle. The CDR3 sequence is CASSLQTDQETQYF. CDR3 sequence (DNA): TGCGCCAGCAGCTTGCAAACAGACCAAGAGACCCAGTACTTC.

V is TRBV10-3 and J is TRBJ2-1; 8 nucleotides match TRBD2. The CDR3 extends over 15 amino acids. The junction had 8 bases not matched to a gene; V was cut back by 5 bases and J by 5 bases. Germline CDR1 ENHRY, CDR2 SYGVKD. The CDR3 DNA reads TGTGCCATCAGTCCCCTTGTAGCGGGAAACAATGAGCAGTTCTTC. It yields the protein CAISPLVAGNNEQFF.

A few counts support this clone. The chain has TRBV2 and TRBJ2-3, with D perhaps being TRBD1 or TRBD2 (5 bases each). Germline assignment: CDR1 SNHLY and CDR2 FYNNEI. This CDR3 spans 13 amino acids. Trimming stripped 6 bases from V and 6 bases from J, with 13 bases between. The CDR3 reads CASRPGPTDTQYF. Here the CDR3 DNA reads TGTGCCAGCAGGCCGGGACCTACGGATACGCAGTATTTT.